The 7 T cell receptor beta chains given below trace back to one sample, sequenced in a study of blood T cell repertoires in COVID-19. Repertoires were generated with immunoSEQ multiplex PCR, while TCRdb's copy carries only in-frame clones and drops some. The profile shows 28,000 or so clones, roughly 90% of them singletons. Sequencing was carried out using peripheral blood. The origin of the receptors is a man between 70 and 80 years old with acute or convalescent COVID-19.

The chain employs TRBV6-6 and TRBJ2-5; D might be TRBD2 (6 bases). CDR1 MNHNY and CDR2 SVGAGI come from the germline V gene (reference sequence). The CDR3 loop spans 16 amino acids. V gave up 0 bases and J gave up 0 bases, with 11 bases separating them. The chain's CDR3 is CASSYSNQRDQETQYF. CDR3 coding DNA: TGTGCCAGCAGTTACTCGAACCAGCGGGACCAAGAGACCCAGTACTTC.

The genes are TRBV11-3 and TRBJ2-1; tentative D call: TRBD2 (6 bases). Germline V lookup: CDR1 SGHNT, CDR2 YENEEA. The length of the CDR3 is 14 residues. V lost 7 bases and J 6 bases, leaving 16 bases between the germline ends. The CDR3 protein is CASNPGGDSNEQFF. The CDR3 nucleotides read TGTGCCAGCAATCCCGGAGGGGATAGCAATGAGCAGTTCTTC.

This rearrangement joins TRBV5-8 to TRBJ1-6; D may be TRBD1 (6 bases). There are 15 residues in the CDR3. The germline V and J ends were trimmed by 2 bases and 3 bases, with 9 bases remaining between them. Germline-derived CDR1 and CDR2 are SGHTS and YDEGEE. The CDR3 protein is CASSFRTVYNSPLHF. The CDR3 DNA sequence: TGTGCCAGCAGCTTTCGGACAGTCTATAATTCACCCCTCCACTTT.

The chain joins TRBV7-3 to TRBJ2-5; D unclear. Germline CDR1 and CDR2: SGHTA and FQGTGA. The length of the CDR3 is 13 residues. V was cut by 1 base and J by 2 bases, with 5 bases left in between. The CDR3 region has the DNA TGTGCCAGCAGCTTAAATCGGCAAGAGACCCAGTACTTC. It specifies CASSLNRQETQYF.

The J gene is TRBJ2-3, the V gene TRBV6-5, with 7 nucleotides matching TRBD1. V shed 0 bases, J shed 3 bases, and the junction held 3 bases outside the gene matches. Germline assignment: CDR1 MNHEY and CDR2 SVGAGI. The CDR3 has 15 amino acids. The CDR3 DNA sequence: TGTGCCAGCAGTTACTCGGGACAGTTAACAGATACGCAGTATTTT. This gives the protein CASSYSGQLTDTQYF.

The rearrangement uses TRBV7-8 and TRBJ1-2; D uncertain. In germline, CDR1 is SGHVS, CDR2 FQNEAQ. Trimming removed 4 bases at V and 2 bases at J, with 14 bases between. This CDR3 is built from 15 residues. CDR3 bases: TGTGCCAGCAGCTCACCCTTGAGAGCGAACTATGGCTACACCTTC. Translation gives CASSSPLRANYGYTF.

This chain uses TRBV5-1 with TRBJ1-3; no definite D call. Germline loops: CDR1 SGHRS, CDR2 YFSETQ. The CDR3 spans 15 residues. V lost 4 bases, J lost 2 bases, and 13 bases lay in between. CDR3 amino acids: CASSAEGTAGNTIYF. DNA of the CDR3: TGCGCCAGCAGCGCGGAGGGCACGGCTGGAAACACCATATATTTT.